The 20 T cell receptor beta chains given below trace back to one sample, sequenced in a study of blood T cell repertoires in COVID-19. The method was immunoSEQ multiplex PCR; TCRdb's version includes in-frame clones alone and lacks a portion of them. The sample records 200,000 to 250,000 clones, approximately 80% being singletons. The sequenced material came from PBMCs or T cells enriched from blood (not recorded which). All receptors derive from a woman aged 60-70 years who had recovered from COVID-19.

This clone was detected once. V is TRBV6-5 and J is TRBJ2-5, with 8 bases matching TRBD1. CDR3 size: 12 residues. The V gene end was trimmed by 10 bases and the J gene end by 2 bases; junction bases not matched to a gene: 3. CDR1 and CDR2 from the germline V gene are MNHEY and SVGAGI. The CDR3 region is CAIRDRQETQYF. Written as DNA, the CDR3 is TGTGCCATCCGGGACAGGCAAGAGACCCAGTACTTC.

J is TRBJ1-1 and V is TRBV10-3; no clear D. V lost 6 bases and J lost 2, with 10 bases in between. CDR1 is ENHRY, CDR2 SYGVKD, per germline. The CDR3 contains 13 residues. CDR3 protein: CAIRRAQNTEAFF. The CDR3, as DNA: TGTGCCATCAGGAGGGCCCAAAACACTGAAGCTTTCTTT.

V gene TRBV7-6 combines with J gene TRBJ2-4, with D possibly being TRBD2 (6 bases). CDR3 size: 19 residues. With 1 base removed from V and 0 bases from J, the gap between germline ends came to 19 bases. Germline values: CDR1 SGHVS, CDR2 FNYEAQ. The CDR3 is CASSLDRGGGIVAKNIQYF. DNA of the CDR3: TGTGCCAGCAGCTTAGATCGAGGTGGGGGGATAGTAGCCAAAAACATTCAGTACTTC.

CDR3 sequence reads: CASSHETEAFF. The CDR3, as DNA: TGTGCCAGCAGCCACGAGACTGAAGCTTTCTTT. The chain carries TRBV3-1 (or the pseudogene TRBV3-2) and TRBJ1-1; D is undetermined. Germline V CDR1 and CDR2: LGHDT, YNNKEL (reference sequence). Trimming took 3 bases from V and 5 from J, leaving 4 bases between them. The CDR3 is made up of 11 amino acids.

V and J are TRBV21-1 and TRBJ2-1; the D call of TRBD2 is as the table states it, not checked on the DNA. TRBV21-1 is a pseudogene locus. CDR3 length equals 16 residues. This CDR3 reads CASSKPSSGGYNEQFF. The DNA of the CDR3 is TGTGCCAGCAGCAAACCTTCTAGCGGGGGCTACAATGAGCAGTTCTTC.

This rearrangement joins TRBV7-9 to TRBJ1-2; tentatively, D is TRBD1 (5 bases). Deletions cut 5 bases from V and 2 bases from J, with 18 bases between. There are 16 residues in the CDR3. Germline V gene sequence: CDR1 SEHNR, CDR2 FQNEAQ (reference sequence). This CDR3 is CASSLILPGRNYGYTF. The CDR3 DNA reads TGTGCCAGCAGCCTAATCCTACCAGGGAGGAACTATGGCTACACCTTC. Combining the CDR3 with reference TRBV7-9 and TRBJ1-2 gives the whole variable domain DTGVSQNPRHKITKRGQNVTFRCDPISEHNRLYWYRQTLGQGPEFLTYFQNEAQLEKSRLLSDRFSAERPKGSFSTLEIQRTEQGDSAMYLCASSLILPGRNYGYTFGSGTRLTVV.

The chain joins TRBV5-6 to TRBJ1-4, with TRBD1 identical over 9 bases. The CDR3 extends over 15 amino acids. V lost 4 bases and J lost 7; bases outside the gene matches: 8. Germline V gives CDR1 SGHDT, CDR2 YYEEEE. CDR3 DNA: TGTGCCAGCAGCCCTCCGGGACAGGGATCTGAAAAACTGTTTTTT. It translates to CASSPPGQGSEKLFF.

Comment on this clone: The same CDR3 also results from other DNA sequences found in this sample. This chain links TRBV2 with TRBJ1-2; a weak D match, TRBD1 (6 bases). V lost 4 bases to trimming and J lost 4 bases, with 13 bases between them. The CDR3 is 14 residues long. The V gene's germline CDR1 is SNHLY and CDR2 FYNNEI. The CDR3 sequence is CASSGQATLYGYTF. In DNA form, the CDR3 reads TGTGCCAGCAGTGGACAGGCCACACTCTATGGCTACACCTTC.

This clone was counted a few times. The V gene is TRBV29-1, the J gene TRBJ1-2, with D perhaps TRBD1 (6 bases). The CDR3 is 13 amino acids. Germline CDR1 SQVTM, CDR2 ANQGSEA. Trimming shortened V by 3 bases and J by 4 bases, and 12 bases separated the two germline ends. This CDR3 reads CSVDTGQGYGYTF. CDR3 nucleotide sequence: TGCAGCGTTGATACAGGGCAGGGCTATGGCTACACCTTC. Combining the CDR3 with reference TRBV29-1 and TRBJ1-2 gives the whole variable domain SAVISQKPSRDICQRGTSLTIQCQVDSQVTMMFWYRQQPGQSLTLIATANQGSEATYESGFVIDKFPISRPNLTFSTLTVSNMSPEDSSIYLCSVDTGQGYGYTFGSGTRLTVV.

This chain connects TRBV11-2 to TRBJ1-6; 8 bases are a match to TRBD1. CDR1 is SGHAT, CDR2 FQNNGV, per germline. With V trimmed by 2 bases and J by 9 bases, 3 bases remained unmatched. CDR3 length equals 14 residues. The CDR3 DNA sequence: TGTGCCAGCAGCTTACAGGGGGCTGGTTCACCCCTCCACTTT. Its translation: CASSLQGAGSPLHF.

The chain is built from TRBV5-1 and TRBJ2-3; D may be TRBD2 (5 bases). CDR3 length: 15 amino acids. Trimming took 5 bases from V and 0 from J, leaving 13 bases between them. Germline CDR1 and CDR2: SGHRS and YFSETQ. The CDR3 sequence is CASSSLTGSTDTQYF. CDR3 coding DNA: TGCGCCAGCAGTTCCTTAACGGGGAGCACAGATACGCAGTATTTT.

This clone was detected a few times. The chain has TRBV15 and TRBJ1-5; 8 bases fit TRBD1. Trimming took 6 bases from V and 0 from J; bases not matched to a gene: 7. CDR3 size: 16 residues. Per germline, CDR1 LNHNV and CDR2 YYDKDF (reference sequence). CDR3 in DNA: TGTGCCACCAGACGGGACAGGAGCAATAGCAATCAGCCCCAGCATTTT. Encoded protein: CATRRDRSNSNQPQHF.

This clone occurred a few times. The chain links TRBV2 to TRBJ1-2; a weak D match, TRBD1 (5 bases). In germline, CDR1 is SNHLY, CDR2 FYNNEI. The V end lost 6 bases, the J end lost 4 bases, and 9 bases lay between the germline ends. The CDR3 is 12 amino acids. In DNA, the CDR3 is TGTGCCAGCAGACAGGAGTCCTATGGCTACACCTTC. It yields the protein CASRQESYGYTF.

The chain carries TRBV3-1 (or the pseudogene TRBV3-2) and TRBJ1-2; no reliable D call. In germline, CDR1 is LGHDT, CDR2 YNNKEL (reference sequence). This CDR3 contains 15 residues. Trimming removed 0 bases from V and 3 bases from J, with 11 bases in between. The CDR3 nucleotides read TGTGCCAGCAGCCAAGAGAGAGTCAGGCACTATGGCTACACCTTC. Translating it yields CASSQERVRHYGYTF.

The chain couples TRBV5-1 to TRBJ2-1; 8 bases align to TRBD1. The germline V gene has CDR1 SGHRS and CDR2 YFSETQ. This CDR3 is built from 14 residues. V lost 7 bases and J lost 6; bases outside the gene matches: 9. For the CDR3, the DNA is TGCGCCAGCGGTCCGGGACAGGAGACCAATGAGCAGTTCTTC. This sequence encodes CASGPGQETNEQFF.

This clone was detected a few times. This chain links TRBV19 with TRBJ2-7, with TRBD2 as a possible D gene (5 bases). The CDR3 has 14 amino acids. Per the germline V gene, CDR1 is LNHDA and CDR2 is SQIVND (reference sequence). Deletions cut 1 base from V and 5 bases from J, with 12 bases between. Here the CDR3 DNA reads TGTGCCAGTAGTATAGGGTACACCGGGAACGAGCAGTACTTC. Its translation is CASSIGYTGNEQYF.

This clone was seen just once. The chain recombines TRBV12-3 or TRBV12-4 with TRBJ2-5; no clear D gene. This CDR3 is built from 13 residues. Trimming stripped 1 base from V and 7 bases from J, with 10 bases between. CDR3 amino acids: CASSLGLTGTQYF. The CDR3 DNA reads as TGTGCCAGCAGTTTAGGCCTGACGGGGACCCAGTACTTC.

The V gene is TRBV6-4, the J gene TRBJ2-1; perhaps TRBD2 as D (6 bases). The V end was cut by 7 bases, the J end by 0 bases, with 10 bases between. Germline lookup yields CDR1 MRHNA and CDR2 SNTAGT. The CDR3 sequence is 14 residues long. Here the CDR3 reads CASKLTSSYNEQFF. The CDR3 DNA follows: TGTGCCAGCAAGCTGACTAGCTCCTACAATGAGCAGTTCTTC.

V and J are TRBV28 and TRBJ1-4, with 10 bases identical to TRBD1. The V gene's germline CDR1 is MDHEN and CDR2 SYDVKM. The V segment lost 4 bases and the J segment 3 bases; nucleotides outside the gene matches: 5. CDR3 length: 16 residues. CDR3 residues: CASSSRDRGANEKLFF. For the CDR3, the DNA is TGTGCCAGCAGTTCACGGGACAGGGGCGCTAATGAAAAACTGTTTTTT. Combining the CDR3 with reference TRBV28 and TRBJ1-4 gives the whole variable domain DVKVTQSSRYLVKRTGEKVFLECVQDMDHENMFWYRQDPGLGLRLIYFSYDVKMKEKGDIPEGYSVSREKKERFSLILESASTNQTSMYLCASSSRDRGANEKLFFGSGTQLSVL.

The gene calls are TRBV6-4 and TRBJ2-7, with D maybe TRBD1 (6 bases). Germline CDR1 is MRHNA and CDR2 is SNTAGT. The CDR3 is 15 residues long. Deletions cut 7 bases from V and 0 bases from J, with 16 bases between. CDR3 nucleotides: TGTGCCAGCATTGGACAGATTCAGGGCTCCTACGAGCAGTACTTC. Protein sequence: CASIGQIQGSYEQYF.